These 25 T cell receptor beta chains were all obtained from the same sample, sequenced in a study of response to subunit inactivated influenza vaccine. TCRdb re-derived calls from the RT-PCR reads in MiXCR, one entry per CDR3 protein. The table shows 550,000 to 800,000 distinct CDR3 sequences, with 15% to 18% occurring only once. This material consisted of PBMCs from blood, taken 11 to 12 days after vaccination. Every receptor here comes from a man aged 45-60 years who received an inactivated influenza vaccine.

This rearrangement joins TRBV10-3 to TRBJ2-2; 7 bases line up with TRBD1. The CDR3 extends over 16 amino acids. With 2 bases clipped from V and 2 bases from J, the junction kept 5 bases outside the gene matches. From germline, CDR1 is ENHRY and CDR2 SYGVKD. CDR3 loop: CAISERGQINTGELFF. CDR3 DNA sequence: TGTGCCATCAGTGAGCGGGGACAGATAAACACCGGGGAGCTGTTTTTT.

This clonotype came up a few times. The rearrangement links TRBV29-1 to TRBJ2-3, with TRBD2 matching 14 bases. Germline trimming cut 2 bases from V and 10 bases from J; bases unmatched to any gene: 17. Germline CDR1 SQVTM, CDR2 ANQGSEA. There are 18 residues in the CDR3. CDR3 sequence reads: CSVERCKTTSGRAGPQYF. In DNA form, the CDR3 reads TGCAGCGTTGAAAGGTGTAAAACGACTAGCGGGAGGGCAGGTCCGCAGTATTTT.

This clonotype was counted a few times. The chain joins TRBV7-2 to TRBJ2-5, with 8 bases lining up with TRBD2. Per germline, CDR1 SGHTA and CDR2 FQGNSA. V lost 3 bases to trimming and J lost 4 bases; unmatched junction nucleotides: 4. The CDR3 is 14 residues long. The CDR3: CASSFGGGSETQYF. For the CDR3, the DNA is TGTGCCAGCAGCTTCGGCGGGGGGTCAGAGACCCAGTACTTC.

This clonotype showed up many times. The chain carries TRBV7-2 and TRBJ2-5; TRBD2 aligns across 9 bases. CDR1 and CDR2 from the germline V gene are SGHTA and FQGNSA. This CDR3 has 16 amino acids. V lost 3 bases and J lost 5; bases outside the gene matches: 10. DNA for the CDR3: TGTGCCAGCAGCTTGACTAGCGGCTCAATCTGGGAGACCCAGTACTTC. This encodes CASSLTSGSIWETQYF.

This clonotype was observed at least ten times. V usage is TRBV24-1 and J usage is TRBJ2-3; D possibly corresponds to TRBD2 (6 bases). Trimming stripped 4 bases from V and 2 bases from J, with 15 bases between. From germline, CDR1 is KGHDR and CDR2 SFDVKD. The CDR3 is 16 residues long. CDR3 loop: CATSDLIGRSTDTQYF. The CDR3 DNA reads as TGTGCCACCAGTGACCTAATTGGGAGGTCCACAGATACGCAGTATTTT.

With respect to this clonotype: The CDR3 carries no conserved terminal phenylalanine or tryptophan, so it likely arises from a read error. The rearrangement uses TRBV7-2 and TRBJ1-4; a possible D gene is TRBD1 (6 bases). Germline CDR1 and CDR2: SGHTA and FQGNSA. The CDR3 has 15 residues. V lost 0 bases to trimming and J lost 11 bases, with 16 bases between them. CDR3 amino acids: CASSLASGGGRKLFS. CDR3 DNA: TGTGCCAGCAGCTTAGCTTCCGGGGGCGGGCGGAAACTGTTTTCT.

This clonotype appeared a few times. The chain joins TRBV5-6 to TRBJ1-1; 8 bases fit TRBD1. The V and J ends lost 7 bases and 3 bases, in that order; junction bases with no gene match: 2. This CDR3 comprises 12 residues. Per the germline V gene, CDR1 is SGHDT and CDR2 is YYEEEE. The CDR3 bases are TGTGCCAGCCAGGGGGCGCACACTGAAGCTTTCTTT. This encodes CASQGAHTEAFF. Using reference TRBV5-6 and TRBJ1-1 for the parts outside the CDR3, the full variable domain is DAGVTQSPTHLIKTRGQQVTLRCSPKSGHDTVSWYQQALGQGPQFIFQYYEEEERQRGNFPDRFSGHQFPNYSSELNVNALLLGDSALYLCASQGAHTEAFFGQGTRLTVV.

For the CDR3, the DNA is TGTGCCAGCAGTTGGGGACAGAGAACCTACGAGCAGTACTTC. It codes for CASSWGQRTYEQYF. This chain links TRBV6-5 with TRBJ2-7; 7 bases align to TRBD1. Trimming at V came to 4 bases and at J to 2 bases, leaving 5 bases not matched to a gene. The CDR3 runs to 14 residues. The germline CDR1 and CDR2 sequences are MNHEY and SVGAGI.

This clonotype was counted a few times. The genes are TRBV10-3 and TRBJ1-5, with a possible D match to TRBD1 (5 bases). The CDR3 has 15 amino acids. From germline, CDR1 is ENHRY and CDR2 SYGVKD. Between the trimmed V and J ends, which lost 6 bases and 1 base, there was a span of 13 bases. The CDR3 sequence is CAISGGKVSNQPQHF. CDR3 nucleotides: TGTGCCATCAGCGGGGGGAAGGTGAGCAATCAGCCCCAGCATTTT.

This clonotype was recorded at least ten times. J is TRBJ1-1 and V is TRBV6-5; D not certain. This CDR3 is 13 amino acids long. CDR1 and CDR2 (germline): MNHEY, SVGAGI. V was trimmed by 2 bases and J by 2 bases, leaving 6 bases between them. The CDR3 protein is CASSYEANTEAFF. In DNA, the CDR3 is TGTGCCAGCAGTTACGAGGCCAACACTGAAGCTTTCTTT.

This clonotype occurred a few times. This chain uses TRBV5-1 with TRBJ2-5, with D perhaps TRBD1 (7 bases). The germline V gene has CDR1 SGHRS and CDR2 YFSETQ. This CDR3 region has 17 residues. The V end lost 3 bases, the J end lost 1 base, and 19 bases lay between the germline ends. CDR3 nucleotide sequence: TGCGCCAGCAGCTGGAGGGGGCAGGGTCCCAGCCAAGAGACCCAGTACTTC. Amino acid sequence: CASSWRGQGPSQETQYF.

The chain combines TRBV7-2 with TRBJ2-6; D gene ambiguous. The V gene lost 5 bases and the J gene lost 0 bases, with 8 bases spanning the gap. Germline CDR1 is SGHTA and CDR2 is FQGNSA. The CDR3 length is 15 residues. This chain's CDR3 is CASSPWVSGANVLTF. In DNA form, the CDR3 reads TGTGCCAGCAGCCCGTGGGTCTCTGGGGCCAACGTCCTGACTTTC.

This clonotype was seen ten or more times. This chain joins TRBV2 and TRBJ2-5; D gene uncertain. V was shortened by 3 bases and J by 5 bases, with 4 bases between the two germline ends. The germline gives CDR1 SNHLY, CDR2 FYNNEI. The CDR3 has 11 residues. CDR3 DNA sequence: TGTGCCAGCAGTGAGATGGAGACCCAGTACTTC. Its protein is CASSEMETQYF.

The chain uses TRBV7-2 and TRBJ2-1; D is perhaps TRBD2 (5 bases). The CDR3 consists of 13 residues. Trimming took off 6 bases at V and 7 bases at J, with 13 bases between the two ends. From germline, CDR1 is SGHTA and CDR2 FQGNSA. CDR3 sequence reads: CASSHQPGNEQFF. The CDR3 bases are TGTGCCAGCAGTCATCAACCGGGGAATGAGCAGTTCTTC. The full variable domain, with the rest looked up from reference TRBV7-2 and TRBJ2-1, is GAGVSQSPSNKVTEKGKDVELRCDPISGHTALYWYRQSLGQGLEFLIYFQGNSAPDKSGLPSDRFSAERTGGSVSTLTIQRTQQEDSAVYLCASSHQPGNEQFFGPGTRLTVL.

There are a few counts of this clonotype. The V gene is TRBV10-3, the J gene TRBJ2-1; D gene uncertain. The CDR3 length is 10 residues. Germline V gene lookup returns CDR1 ENHRY and CDR2 SYGVKD. Trimming removed 10 bases from V and 6 bases from J, with 7 bases in between. CDR3 DNA: TGTGCCACCCAAAGCAATGAGCAGTTCTTC. Translating it yields CATQSNEQFF.

V is TRBV7-2 and J is TRBJ2-1; D is uncertain. Per germline, CDR1 SGHTA and CDR2 FQGNSA. V was clipped by 3 bases and J by 7 bases, with 16 bases between them. The CDR3 totals 15 residues. Written as DNA, the CDR3 is TGTGCCAGCAGCTTCGGACGTGGGTACCGGAATGAGCAGTTCTTC. This gives the protein CASSFGRGYRNEQFF.

This clonotype was recorded a few times. This chain connects TRBV12-3 or TRBV12-4 to TRBJ2-7; D may be TRBD2 (6 bases). Trimming pared 1 base from V and 2 bases from J, leaving 18 bases between. The CDR3 runs to 17 residues. CDR3 DNA sequence: TGTGCCAGCAGTTTAGGGGTAGCGGTGACAGTCCCCTACGAGCAGTACTTC. Protein product: CASSLGVAVTVPYEQYF.

This chain uses TRBV29-1 with TRBJ1-2; TRBD1 might be the D (6 bases). Germline V lookup: CDR1 SQVTM, CDR2 ANQGSEA. V lost 4 bases, J lost 4 bases, and 10 bases lay in between. The CDR3 is 12 residues long. The CDR3 region has the DNA TGCAGCGTTGCGGGGGCAAGCTATGGCTACACCTTC. This encodes CSVAGASYGYTF.

The rearrangement joins TRBV10-3 to TRBJ1-2, with D possibly being TRBD1 (5 bases). Trimming removed 8 bases from V and 4 bases from J, with 11 bases in between. CDR3 size: 12 residues. Germline V lookup: CDR1 ENHRY, CDR2 SYGVKD. In DNA, the CDR3 is TGTGCCATCGGCAGGGAAGCCTATGGCTACACCTTC. Its translation is CAIGREAYGYTF.

In this sample, this clonotype turned up a few times. The CDR3 nucleotides read TGCGCCAGCAGCCAGGGACAGATGGAAGGGGCTGAAGCTTTCTTT. It codes for CASSQGQMEGAEAFF. The chain joins TRBV4-1 to TRBJ1-1; the match to TRBD1 covers 7 bases. CDR3 size: 15 residues. From germline, CDR1 is MGHRA and CDR2 YSYEKL. Trimming cost V 3 bases and J 6 bases; bases outside gene matches: 10.

This clonotype was seen a handful of times. The J gene is TRBJ1-1, the V gene TRBV2; 9 bases match TRBD1. Trimming removed 3 bases from V and 1 base from J; junction bases left unmatched: 3. This CDR3 is 15 amino acids long. The germline CDR1 and CDR2 sequences are SNHLY and FYNNEI. CDR3 sequence: CASSDDRGENTEAFF. The CDR3 DNA sequence: TGTGCCAGCAGTGACGACAGGGGGGAGAACACTGAAGCTTTCTTT. Drawing the rest from reference TRBV2 and TRBJ1-1, the complete variable domain is EPEVTQTPSHQVTQMGQEVILRCVPISNHLYFYWYRQILGQKVEFLVSFYNNEISEKSEIFDDQFSVERPDGSNFTLKIRSTKLEDSAMYFCASSDDRGENTEAFFGQGTRLTVV.

In this sample, this clonotype turned up a few times. The gene calls are TRBV29-1 and TRBJ1-2; D call uncertain. Germline-derived CDR1 and CDR2 are SQVTM and ANQGSEA. Between the trimmed V and J ends, which lost 5 bases and 8 bases, there was a span of 15 bases. CDR3 length: 12 residues. The CDR3 DNA reads TGCAGCGTTAAGGACCCGGCCGGCGGCTACACCTTC. This sequence encodes CSVKDPAGGYTF.

The sample holds a few counts of this clonotype. V usage is TRBV4-1 and J usage is TRBJ1-2; no reliable D call. Trimming left V 0 bases short and J 7 bases short, with 12 bases between. This CDR3 is 14 amino acids long. Germline CDR1 and CDR2: MGHRA and YSYEKL. The CDR3 loop reads CASSQDRSGVGYTF. The CDR3 DNA reads as TGCGCCAGCAGCCAAGATAGATCCGGGGTTGGCTACACCTTC.

V gene TRBV6-1 combines with J gene TRBJ2-3, with 9 bases lining up with TRBD1. The junction had 11 bases not matched to a gene; V was cut back by 3 bases and J by 4 bases. CDR1 and CDR2 from the germline V gene are MNHNS and SASEGT. The CDR3 runs to 17 residues. As DNA, the CDR3 is TGTGCCAGCAGTGAGACCCCCGGGACAGGGCTTCCAGATACGCAGTATTTT. It yields the protein CASSETPGTGLPDTQYF.

CDR3 in amino acids: CAWSVVAGGSYEQYF. The CDR3, as DNA: TGTGCCTGGAGTGTAGTGGCGGGAGGGTCCTACGAGCAGTACTTC. V gene TRBV30 combines with J gene TRBJ2-7; 9 positions agree with TRBD2. Germline-derived CDR1 and CDR2 are GTSNPN and SVGIG (reference sequence). J lost 1 base, V lost 0 bases, and 4 bases had no gene match. The CDR3 length is 15 residues.